The 5 T cell receptor beta chains below come from one sample, sequenced in a study of T-cell memory formation after mild COVID-19. Via MiXCR, TCRdb re-called the 5' RACE reads, giving one row per CDR3 protein. The data contain around 300,000 distinct CDR3 sequences, roughly 13% of them singletons. Sequencing input: PBMCs or a T cell subset sorted from them (not recorded which). These receptors were taken from a man aged 18-30 years who had mild COVID-19 (a few samples of this study predate the infection). Cell type and time point are not known.

This clonotype has at least ten counts. This chain links TRBV4-3 with TRBJ1-1, with 7 bases lining up with TRBD1. Germline values: CDR1 LGHNA, CDR2 YSLEER. With V trimmed by 0 bases and J by 3 bases, 4 bases remained unmatched. This CDR3 has 15 amino acids. The CDR3 loop reads CASSQEARGDTEAFF. In DNA, the CDR3 is TGCGCCAGCAGCCAAGAGGCCAGGGGGGACACTGAAGCTTTCTTT.

The sample holds a few counts of this clonotype. DNA for the CDR3: TGTGCCTGGACAGCCAAGGGGGCTAAGGAAGGCGGGGAGCTGTTTTTT. This translates into CAWTAKGAKEGGELFF. The chain joins TRBV30 to TRBJ2-2, with 7 bases identical to TRBD1. This CDR3 region has 16 residues. Trimming cost V 4 bases and J 7 bases; bases outside gene matches: 15. Looked up from germline, CDR1 is GTSNPN and CDR2 is SVGIG (reference sequence).

The DNA of the CDR3 is TGCAGTGCTAGTTGGTCCGGGTCAGATACGCAGTATTTT. Protein product: CSASWSGSDTQYF. The rearrangement uses TRBV20-1 and TRBJ2-3, with D hard to call. The CDR3 is 13 amino acids. V lost 3 bases and J lost 4, with 11 bases in between. The germline V gene encodes CDR1 DFQATT and CDR2 SNEGSKA (reference sequence).

The chain links TRBV5-5 to TRBJ1-1; a possible D gene is TRBD1 (5 bases). This CDR3 has 15 amino acids. Germline loops: CDR1 SGHKS, CDR2 YYEKEE (reference sequence). V gave up 2 bases and J gave up 3 bases, with 14 bases separating them. The CDR3 here is CASSFRGAPHTEAFF. The CDR3 DNA follows: TGTGCCAGCAGCTTCCGAGGGGCCCCTCACACTGAAGCTTTCTTT.

V gene TRBV7-2 combines with J gene TRBJ2-7; tentative D call: TRBD1 (5 bases). The germline gives CDR1 SGHTA, CDR2 FQGNSA. The CDR3 totals 18 residues. With 7 bases removed from V and 4 bases from J, the gap between germline ends came to 29 bases. CDR3 sequence reads: CASTAQGSVHPYRYEQYF. CDR3 coding DNA: TGTGCCAGCACTGCTCAGGGTTCCGTGCACCCCTACAGGTACGAGCAGTACTTC.